This T cell receptor beta chain was captured in a study of technical replicates of blood from several donors. The repertoire was sequenced with immunoSEQ multiplex PCR; TCRdb's copy has only in-frame clones and lacks some. The repertoire holds just under 60,000 clones, with 91% as singletons. The CDR3 is 16 residues long. Unmatched junction bases numbered 6, after V lost 2 bases and J lost 2 bases. Germline values: CDR1 MNHEY, CDR2 SVGAGI. The chain recombines TRBV6-5 with TRBJ1-3, with 7 bases aligning to TRBD1. Sequencing was carried out using PBMCs. This sequence originates from a human donor in good health. Some clones in this sample may be carry-over from other donors' samples. CDR3 nucleotides: TGTGCCAGCAGTTACACCAGGGGGTATACTGGAAACACCATATATTTT. Translation: CASSYTRGYTGNTIYF.